This T cell receptor beta chain was identified in a study of identical twins. TCRdb redid the calling of the 5' RACE reads with MiXCR, one entry per CDR3 protein. Of 450,000 to 650,000 distinct CDR3 sequences in the sample, roughly 15% were seen once. V was pared by 4 bases and J by 0 bases, with 7 bases between. Germline CDR1 reads SGHRS; CDR2 reads YFSETQ. The CDR3 covers 13 residues. This clonotype was detected only a few times. These data also featured in a second study, about yellow fever vaccine responses in identical twins.

This receptor was identified in a woman between 18 and 30 years old in good health. The chain carries TRBV5-1 and TRBJ1-2; D ambiguous. The specimen was CD4+ T cells sorted from blood. The chain's CDR3 is CASSDEANYGYTF. CDR3 coding DNA: TGCGCCAGCAGCGACGAAGCTAACTATGGCTACACCTTC.